Each of the 9 T cell receptor beta chains below was sequenced from the same sample in a study of blood T cells in healthy people across ages. A J-beta primer mix and a sample-barcoded 5' primer were used in a second PCR of about 6 to 12 cycles. Each CDR3 protein is one row after TCRdb ran MiXCR on the 5' RACE reads. The data hold about 1,600,000 distinct CDR3 sequences, with approximately 42% observed a single time. The sequencing input was blood. These receptor sequences come from a woman younger than 35 in good health.

Only a few counts were recorded for this clonotype. The chain is built from TRBV27 and TRBJ2-5, with TRBD1 as a possible D gene (6 bases). CDR3 length: 16 amino acids. Germline V gene data show CDR1 as MNHEY and CDR2 as SMNVEV (reference sequence). The V end lost 4 bases, the J end lost 11 bases, and 26 bases lay between the germline ends. CDR3 DNA: TGTGCCAGCAGTTCTCCCAGGGGAAAGGAGGTCAATGAGCAGTACTTC. Its protein is CASSSPRGKEVNEQYF.

Regarding this clonotype: A read error may account for a junction end that differs from germline. The chain links TRBV15 to TRBJ2-3, with 9 bases identical to TRBD2. Germline CDR1 reads LNHNV; CDR2 reads YYDKDF (reference sequence). The CDR3 totals 17 residues. CDR3 region: CAASRDRSGSGTDTQYF. The CDR3 DNA follows: TGTGCCGCCAGCAGAGATCGTAGCGGGAGTGGCACAGATACGCAGTATTTT.

J is TRBJ1-1 and V is TRBV6-5; D is unclear. The CDR3 extends over 15 amino acids. V shed 6 bases and J shed 1 base, with 15 bases lying between them. CDR1 MNHEY and CDR2 SVGAGI come from the germline V gene. This chain's CDR3 is CASSPRLEANTEAFF. The CDR3 nucleotides are TGTGCCAGCAGCCCCCGTCTAGAGGCGAACACTGAAGCTTTCTTT.

This clonotype has only a few counts. DNA of the CDR3: TGCAGTGCTCTCCAGGGAGTGGGCAATCAGCCCCAGCATTTT. Amino acids: CSALQGVGNQPQHF. The chain joins TRBV20-1 to TRBJ1-5, with D possibly TRBD1 on 5 matching bases. The CDR3 is 14 residues long. V dropped 5 bases and J dropped 2 bases, with 13 bases sitting between them. Germline V CDR1 and CDR2: DFQATT, SNEGSKA (reference sequence).

This clonotype was found a few times. The chain carries TRBV14 and TRBJ1-6, with 7 bases matching TRBD1. This CDR3 comprises 16 residues. J was trimmed by 8 bases and V by 0 bases; bases with no gene match: 7. CDR1 is SGHDN and CDR2 is FVKESK in the germline V gene. The CDR3, as DNA: TGTGCCAGCAGCCAAGAACAGGGGCTATCGGATTCACCCCTCCACTTT. Protein sequence: CASSQEQGLSDSPLHF.

The chain carries TRBV10-3 and TRBJ1-5; D uncertain. Germline V gene lookup returns CDR1 ENHRY and CDR2 SYGVKD. Between the trimmed V and J ends, which lost 6 bases and 2 bases, there was a span of 11 bases. The length of the CDR3 is 14 residues. CDR3 sequence: CAIRPAEGNQPQHF. The CDR3, as DNA: TGTGCCATCAGACCAGCGGAGGGCAATCAGCCCCAGCATTTT.

V usage is TRBV7-8 and J usage is TRBJ1-6; D unclear. CDR3 length equals 13 residues. In germline, CDR1 is SGHVS, CDR2 FQNEAQ. V shed 5 bases and J shed 10 bases, with 12 bases lying between them. CDR3 region: CASSPGGSSPLHF. The CDR3, as DNA: TGTGCCAGCAGCCCGGGAGGGTCCTCACCCCTCCACTTT.

V is TRBV6-5 and J is TRBJ2-7, with 7 bases identical to TRBD1. Looked up from germline, CDR1 is MNHEY and CDR2 is SVGAGI. This CDR3 contains 18 residues. V trimming: 4 bases; J trimming: 0 bases; junction bases outside the gene matches: 15. The chain's CDR3 is CASSFSPPTGRFSYEQYF. As DNA, the CDR3 is TGTGCCAGCAGTTTCTCCCCACCGACAGGGCGCTTCTCCTACGAGCAGTACTTC.

The chain employs TRBV3-1 and TRBJ2-5, with D hard to call. The CDR3 has 14 amino acids. Germline CDR1 and CDR2: LGHDT and YNNKEL (reference sequence). Between the trimmed V and J ends, which lost 2 bases and 7 bases, there was a span of 14 bases. The CDR3 region has the DNA TGTGCCAGCAGCCAACTAGGTCAGCGCGGGACCCAGTACTTC. It is translated as CASSQLGQRGTQYF.